One and the same sample provided the 27 T cell receptor beta chains below, sequenced in a study of neurological immune-mediated disorders. In TCRdb, the 5' RACE reads were re-called with MiXCR into one record per CDR3 protein. The sample shows approximately 100,000 distinct CDR3 sequences, 10% to 11% of them seen only once. Stated time point: longitudinal time-point 3. The sequenced sample consisted of PBMCs. These receptors originate from a female donor with HTLV-1-associated myelopathy (HAM/TSP).

This clonotype was observed many times. The chain combines TRBV5-1 with TRBJ1-6; D gene uncertain. CDR1 is SGHRS, CDR2 YFSETQ, per germline. Trimming stripped 1 base from V and 6 bases from J, with 8 bases between. The CDR3 consists of 14 residues. The CDR3 reads CASSLTGFNSPLHF. The CDR3 bases are TGCGCCAGCAGCTTGACGGGGTTTAATTCACCCCTCCACTTT.

The V call is TRBV2, the J call TRBJ2-5, with D perhaps matching TRBD2 (6 bases). Trimming stripped 6 bases from V and 4 bases from J, with 15 bases between. The CDR3 runs 14 residues. In germline, CDR1 is SNHLY, CDR2 FYNNEI. The CDR3: CASSAWGVGETQYF. The CDR3 nucleotides are TGTGCCAGCAGCGCCTGGGGGGTAGGAGAGACCCAGTACTTC.

The sample holds one count of this clonotype. As the CDR3 is not closed by the conserved phenylalanine or tryptophan, this likely results from a read error. The genes are TRBV11-3 and TRBJ2-5; D unclear. V was shortened by 1 base and J by 3 bases, with 6 bases between the two germline ends. Germline assignment: CDR1 SGHNT and CDR2 YENEEA. This CDR3 region has 13 residues. The CDR3 sequence: CASSLGLEETQYS. The CDR3 DNA sequence: TGTGCCAGCAGCTTAGGGCTCGAAGAGACCCAGTACTCC.

This clonotype was found many times. The chain employs TRBV7-9 and TRBJ2-4; 7 bases fit TRBD1. The J segment lost 2 bases and the V segment lost 5 bases, leaving 6 bases of the junction unmatched. This CDR3 has 15 residues. Germline CDR1 is SEHNR and CDR2 is FQNEAQ (reference sequence). DNA for the CDR3: TGTGCCAGCAGCGACAGGGCATTGACCAAAAACATTCAGTACTTC. Its protein is CASSDRALTKNIQYF.

About this clonotype itself: Just one base apart from a much larger clone, this may be a read error. The genes are TRBV5-1 and TRBJ2-2, with D tentatively TRBD1 (6 bases). Trimming removed 4 bases at V and 3 bases at J, with 16 bases between. This CDR3 has 16 amino acids. CDR1 SGHRS and CDR2 YFSETQ come from the germline V gene. DNA for the CDR3: TGCGCCAGCAGCCTCATCGAGGGGGATCACACCGGGGAGCTGTTTTTT. Amino acid sequence: CASSLIEGDHTGELFF.

This clonotype appeared many times. The chain recombines TRBV27 with TRBJ2-7; the D gene is possibly TRBD2 (5 bases). Trimming stripped 4 bases from V and 5 bases from J, with 18 bases between. The CDR3 runs to 15 residues. In germline, CDR1 is MNHEY, CDR2 SMNVEV (reference sequence). The CDR3 coding sequence is TGTGCCAGCAGTTCCGCCGACTACGATCTGAACGAGCAGTACTTC. Translation: CASSSADYDLNEQYF.

There are many counts of this clonotype. The rearrangement links TRBV5-1 to TRBJ2-2; either TRBD1 or TRBD2 may supply D (5 bases each). Trimming stripped 2 bases from V and 2 bases from J, with 7 bases between. From germline, CDR1 is SGHRS and CDR2 YFSETQ. The CDR3 spans 14 residues. The CDR3 DNA follows: TGCGCCAGCAGCTTCGGGGCCAACACCGGGGAGCTGTTTTTT. Amino acids: CASSFGANTGELFF.

The chain joins TRBV5-1 to TRBJ2-1, with 11 bases aligning to TRBD2. The CDR3 has 16 residues. Trimming at V came to 2 bases and at J to 1 base, leaving 2 bases not matched to a gene. In germline, CDR1 is SGHRS, CDR2 YFSETQ. The DNA of the CDR3 is TGCGCCAGCAGCTTACGGACTAGCGGGTCCTACAATGAGCAGTTCTTC. The encoded protein is CASSLRTSGSYNEQFF.

This clonotype was seen many times. This chain joins TRBV5-5 and TRBJ2-2; D possibly corresponds to TRBD2 (6 bases). The CDR3 sequence is 15 residues long. V dropped 9 bases and J dropped 6 bases, with 21 bases sitting between them. CDR1 and CDR2 from the germline V gene are SGHKS and YYEKEE (reference sequence). The CDR3 sequence is CATRMGPGGPGELFF. CDR3 DNA sequence: TGTGCCACCCGAATGGGGCCCGGGGGACCCGGGGAGCTGTTTTTT.

Turning to this clonotype: A read error is possible here, since a much larger clone lies one base away. J is TRBJ2-3 and V is TRBV10-3, with 11 bases lining up with TRBD1. The length of the CDR3 is 16 residues. Trimming cost V 2 bases and J 6 bases; bases outside gene matches: 7. Per the germline V gene, CDR1 is ENHRY and CDR2 is SYGVKD. The DNA for the CDR3 is TGTGCCATCAGTGAGAGGGGACAGGGGGTGGGGGATACGCAGTATTTT. Protein product: CAISERGQGVGDTQYF.

The chain uses TRBV11-2 and TRBJ1-3, with a tentative D call TRBD1 (6 bases). The V and J ends lost 4 bases and 2 bases respectively, with 12 bases between them. The CDR3 is 15 amino acids. Looked up from germline, CDR1 is SGHAT and CDR2 is FQNNGV. Written as DNA, the CDR3 is TGTGCCAGCAGCTCACGCCGGGGGCCTGGAAACACCATATATTTT. This sequence encodes CASSSRRGPGNTIYF.

In this sample, this clonotype turned up many times. The V call is TRBV12-3 or TRBV12-4, the J call TRBJ2-1, with TRBD1 as a possible D gene (6 bases). The CDR3 length is 15 residues. Trimming pared 4 bases from V and 10 bases from J, leaving 20 bases between. The CDR3 spells CASSSSGTSKEEQFF. Written as DNA, the CDR3 is TGTGCCAGCAGTTCCTCCGGGACATCCAAGGAGGAGCAGTTCTTC.

This clonotype was seen ten or more times. V is TRBV20-1 and J is TRBJ2-1; D possibly corresponds to TRBD1 (6 bases). Per germline, CDR1 DFQATT and CDR2 SNEGSKA (reference sequence). V was pared by 3 bases and J by 4 bases, with 10 bases between. The CDR3 totals 13 residues. The CDR3 DNA sequence: TGCAGTGCTAGCGGACAGATTTACAATGAGCAGTTCTTC. As protein: CSASGQIYNEQFF.

CDR3 nucleotide sequence: TGCAGTGCGGGGCTAGCGGGGGGGCGGGAGACCCAGTACTTC. Translation: CSAGLAGGRETQYF. The chain joins TRBV20-1 to TRBJ2-5, with 12 bases matching TRBD2. The length of the CDR3 is 14 residues. Germline V gene lookup returns CDR1 DFQATT and CDR2 SNEGSKA (reference sequence). V lost 6 bases, J lost 5 bases, and 7 bases stayed unmatched.

This chain connects TRBV19 to TRBJ1-2, with D uncertain. Between the trimmed V and J ends, which lost 1 base and 4 bases, there was a span of 10 bases. The germline V gene encodes CDR1 LNHDA and CDR2 SQIVND (reference sequence). The CDR3 runs to 14 residues. The CDR3 protein is CASSIGGEPYGYTF. The DNA of the CDR3 is TGTGCCAGTAGTATAGGCGGAGAGCCCTATGGCTACACCTTC. Together with reference TRBV19 and TRBJ1-2, the CDR3 gives the full variable domain: DGGITQSPKYLFRKEGQNVTLSCEQNLNHDAMYWYRQDPGQGLRLIYYSQIVNDFQKGDIAEGYSVSREKKESFPLTVTSAQKNPTAFYLCASSIGGEPYGYTFGSGTRLTVV.

This clonotype was seen ten or more times. This chain links TRBV5-1 with TRBJ2-2; the D is unclear. CDR3 size: 12 residues. Trimming removed 3 bases from V and 6 bases from J, with 6 bases in between. Germline CDR1 reads SGHRS; CDR2 reads YFSETQ. CDR3 protein: CASSSDPGELFF. CDR3 bases: TGCGCCAGCAGCTCAGATCCCGGGGAGCTGTTTTTT.

This clonotype was seen many times. The rearrangement uses TRBV5-1 and TRBJ2-5, with D possibly being TRBD1 or TRBD2 (5 bases each). V was cut by 2 bases and J by 0 bases, with 17 bases left in between. Germline-derived CDR1 and CDR2 are SGHRS and YFSETQ. This CDR3 has 17 amino acids. Here the CDR3 reads CASSFGGGGSYQETQYF. The CDR3 DNA is TGCGCCAGCAGCTTTGGGGGTGGAGGATCGTACCAAGAGACCCAGTACTTC.

This clonotype was seen ten or more times. The chain employs TRBV11-2 and TRBJ2-7; 14 nucleotides match TRBD2. The CDR3 totals 15 residues. V shed 3 bases, J shed 2 bases, and the junction held 0 bases outside the gene matches. Germline V gene lookup returns CDR1 SGHAT and CDR2 FQNNGV. CDR3 loop: CASSLTSGGAYEQYF. In nucleotides, the CDR3 is TGTGCCAGCAGCTTGACTAGCGGGGGGGCCTACGAGCAGTACTTC.

Ten or more counts support this clonotype. The genes are TRBV10-3 and TRBJ2-7; 7 bases are shared with TRBD1. CDR1 is ENHRY, CDR2 SYGVKD, per germline. V lost 4 bases and J lost 2; bases outside the gene matches: 2. The CDR3 spans 13 residues. CDR3 DNA sequence: TGTGCCATCAGTGCGACAGGGCCCTACGAGCAGTACTTC. Its translation is CAISATGPYEQYF.

This clonotype was counted many times. The chain couples TRBV5-1 to TRBJ1-4; D not certain. V was cut by 0 bases and J by 8 bases, with 11 bases left in between. The CDR3 is 14 amino acids. Germline V lookup: CDR1 SGHRS, CDR2 YFSETQ. The CDR3 is CASSLDTRGEKLFF. CDR3 bases: TGCGCCAGCAGCTTGGACACCCGAGGAGAAAAACTGTTTTTT.

This clonotype appeared many times. The chain recombines TRBV7-2 with TRBJ2-7; D perhaps matches TRBD2 (7 bases). The CDR3 consists of 14 residues. Between the trimmed V and J ends, which lost 3 bases and 6 bases, there was a span of 15 bases. CDR1 and CDR2 (germline): SGHTA, FQGNSA. The DNA for the CDR3 is TGTGCCAGCAGCTTTACCGGGGGGCTAAGCGAGCAGTACTTC. Protein: CASSFTGGLSEQYF.

This clonotype was detected many times. The DNA of the CDR3 is TGCGCCAGCAGCTTGGATCAACCAACCTTCTATGGCTACACCTTC. Its protein product is CASSLDQPTFYGYTF. The chain recombines TRBV5-1 with TRBJ1-2; unclear D gene. CDR3 length: 15 amino acids. V was pared by 0 bases and J by 4 bases, with 13 bases between. The V gene's germline CDR1 is SGHRS and CDR2 YFSETQ.

This clonotype was seen repeatedly, ten times or more. This rearrangement joins TRBV7-3 to TRBJ2-5; no clear D. Germline CDR1 is SGHTA and CDR2 is FQGTGA. With 5 bases removed from V and 7 bases from J, the gap between germline ends came to 14 bases. CDR3 length: 13 residues. CDR3 residues: CASSPEPGWTQYF. In DNA, the CDR3 is TGTGCCAGCAGCCCCGAACCGGGCTGGACCCAGTACTTC.

This clonotype showed up many times. The rearrangement links TRBV15 to TRBJ2-7; D remains unclear. The V gene lost 0 bases and the J gene lost 3 bases, with 15 bases spanning the gap. CDR1 LNHNV and CDR2 YYDKDF come from the germline V gene (reference sequence). The CDR3 loop spans 16 amino acids. CDR3 sequence (DNA): TGTGCCACCAGCAGAGATCTTGGGCGAGTACACTACGAGCAGTACTTC. It codes for CATSRDLGRVHYEQYF.

This clonotype was found a few times. The chain has TRBV6-6 and TRBJ2-1; D is unclear. This CDR3 is 15 amino acids long. The V and J ends lost 3 bases and 5 bases respectively, with 14 bases between them. Germline values: CDR1 MNHNY, CDR2 SVGAGI (reference sequence). CDR3 nucleotides: TGTGCCAGCAGTTATTTTTCGACCGGGCACAATGAGCAGTTCTTC. Translated, it gives CASSYFSTGHNEQFF.

This clonotype was found a few times. J is TRBJ2-7 and V is TRBV20-1; D is possibly TRBD1 (6 bases). This CDR3 comprises 13 residues. Trimming removed 1 base at V and 1 base at J, with 8 bases between. The germline gives CDR1 DFQATT, CDR2 SNEGSKA (reference sequence). CDR3 nucleotides: TGCAGTGCTAGAGCTGGACAGTCCTACGAGCAGTACTTC. Amino acids: CSARAGQSYEQYF.

Points on this clonotype: A much larger clone lies a single base off, so this may be a read error. The gene calls are TRBV10-3 and TRBJ1-2, with D unclear. Germline CDR1 is ENHRY and CDR2 is SYGVKD. The CDR3 extends over 13 amino acids. The CDR3 reads CTISVLGSSGYTF. CDR3 in DNA: TGTACCATCAGCGTACTGGGATCAAGTGGCTACACCTTC.